One sample yielded the 18 T cell receptor beta chains listed below, sequenced in a study of CD8 T cells in ankylosing spondylitis. Study results and limitations: Eight highly homologous variants formed a TCR beta motif that appeared characteristic of ankylosing spondylitis blood.

MiXCR, run by TCRdb on the 5' RACE reads, gives a single entry per CDR3 protein. Among about 400,000 distinct CDR3 sequences listed, about a fifth were seen once. These TCRs' antigens remain unknown. The specimen was blood, either unsorted or a sorted T cell fraction (not recorded which). The receptors here all came from a male donor with ankylosing spondylitis.

This clonotype was observed a single time. The chain employs TRBV20-1 and TRBJ2-1, with no clear D. CDR3 length equals 16 residues. Germline assignment: CDR1 DFQATT and CDR2 SNEGSKA (reference sequence). V was cut by 1 base and J by 8 bases, with 21 bases left in between. The CDR3 region is CSARAPGGRAKHEQFF. The CDR3 DNA reads as TGCAGTGCTAGAGCGCCCGGTGGAAGGGCCAAGCATGAGCAGTTCTTC.

There are a few counts of this clonotype. This chain links TRBV5-1 with TRBJ2-3; possible D gene TRBD2, 6 bases. The V and J ends lost 4 bases and 4 bases respectively, with 22 bases between them. CDR1 and CDR2 from the germline V gene are SGHRS and YFSETQ. CDR3 size: 17 residues. The CDR3 bases are TGCGCCAGCAGCCAACGAGGAGGGGCCCCGACGTCAGATACGCAGTATTTT. As protein: CASSQRGGAPTSDTQYF.

The chain uses TRBV7-9 and TRBJ2-7, with unresolved D. The CDR3 contains 17 residues. CDR1 SEHNR and CDR2 FQNEAQ come from the germline V gene (reference sequence). V lost 5 bases to trimming and J lost 0 bases, with 20 bases between them. This CDR3 reads CASSKAVDTTSSYEQYF. CDR3 nucleotides: TGTGCCAGCAGCAAAGCCGTTGACACGACGAGCTCCTACGAGCAGTACTTC.

The genes are TRBV3-1 and TRBJ2-2, with D uncertain. The V gene lost 2 bases and the J gene lost 0 bases, with 10 bases spanning the gap. This CDR3 is built from 16 residues. The germline gives CDR1 LGHDT, CDR2 YNNKEL (reference sequence). CDR3 sequence: CASSQRGGANTGELFF. The CDR3 DNA is TGTGCCAGCAGCCAAAGAGGTGGGGCGAACACCGGGGAGCTGTTTTTT.

This clonotype has more than one count but fewer than ten. This sequence joins TRBV15 and TRBJ2-5; D might be TRBD1 (5 bases). This CDR3 has 17 amino acids. CDR1 and CDR2 from the germline V gene are LNHNV and YYDKDF (reference sequence). V was trimmed by 0 bases and J by 4 bases, leaving 18 bases between them. The CDR3 is CATSRDGAGEVGETQYF. The DNA for the CDR3 is TGTGCCACCAGCAGAGATGGGGCAGGAGAGGTCGGAGAGACCCAGTACTTC.

The sample holds a few counts of this clonotype. The chain carries TRBV29-1 and TRBJ1-1, with 7 nucleotides matching TRBD1. In germline, CDR1 is SQVTM, CDR2 ANQGSEA. This CDR3 spans 12 amino acids. Trimming cost V 7 bases and J 3 bases; bases outside gene matches: 5. For the CDR3, the DNA is TGCAGCGGCCACAGGGGCGACACTGAAGCTTTCTTT. Translating it yields CSGHRGDTEAFF.

As regards this clonotype: At one boundary the junction diverges from the germline segment, which might be a read error. This chain joins TRBV5-1 and TRBJ2-1; weak D call: TRBD2 (6 bases). This CDR3 region has 13 residues. Germline CDR1 reads SGHRS; CDR2 reads YFSETQ. This chain's CDR3 is CASSLAAGNEQFF. In DNA form, the CDR3 reads TGTGCCAGCAGTTTAGCCGCGGGGAATGAGCAGTTCTTC.

A few counts support this clonotype. V is TRBV12-3 or TRBV12-4 and J is TRBJ1-1; 7 positions match TRBD1. The CDR3 runs to 12 residues. V lost 8 bases, J lost 11 bases, and 11 bases stayed unmatched. CDR3 nucleotides: TGTGCCAGCCGGGCAGGGGGAAGTCAGGCTTTCTTT. Translation: CASRAGGSQAFF.

The rearrangement joins TRBV9 to TRBJ2-1; 7 bases agree with TRBD2. The CDR3 contains 16 residues. In germline, CDR1 is SGDLS, CDR2 YYNGEE. The ends lost 0 bases at V and 4 bases at J; junction bases unmatched: 7. The CDR3 protein is CASSVAGRERYNEQFF. The CDR3 DNA reads as TGTGCCAGCAGCGTAGCCGGGCGGGAGAGATACAATGAGCAGTTCTTC.

The rearrangement joins TRBV28 to TRBJ2-2; TRBD2 is a possible D gene (6 bases). The germline V gene has CDR1 MDHEN and CDR2 SYDVKM. CDR3 length equals 14 residues. Trimming shortened V by 3 bases and J by 5 bases, and 10 bases separated the two germline ends. CDR3 sequence reads: CASSFAGRTGELFF. The DNA for the CDR3 is TGTGCCAGCAGTTTTGCGGGACGGACCGGGGAGCTGTTTTTT.

This chain uses TRBV28 with TRBJ1-5, with D perhaps matching TRBD1 (6 bases). Germline values: CDR1 MDHEN, CDR2 SYDVKM. Deletions cut 2 bases from V and 5 bases from J, with 13 bases between. This CDR3 region has 15 residues. The CDR3 protein is CASSLTRRGHQPQHF. The DNA of the CDR3 is TGTGCCAGCAGTTTAACCCGCAGGGGACATCAGCCCCAGCATTTT.

CDR3 amino acids: CSLGWRDTQYF. CDR3 DNA: TGCAGCCTTGGGTGGAGAGATACGCAGTATTTT. The chain couples TRBV29-1 to TRBJ2-3; D is undetermined. Trimming left V 8 bases short and J 5 bases short, with 11 bases between. This CDR3 has 11 amino acids. Germline-derived CDR1 and CDR2 are SQVTM and ANQGSEA.

This rearrangement joins TRBV4-2 to TRBJ2-7; D is possibly TRBD2 (6 bases). V was shortened by 3 bases and J by 7 bases, with 19 bases between the two germline ends. Per the germline V gene, CDR1 is LGHNA and CDR2 is YNFKEQ. This CDR3 comprises 15 residues. The chain's CDR3 is CASSQSTGTPREQYF. DNA for the CDR3: TGTGCCAGCAGCCAGTCAACCGGGACTCCTCGGGAGCAGTACTTC.

The chain combines TRBV29-1 with TRBJ1-1; 7 nucleotides agree with TRBD1. CDR3 length: 14 amino acids. V was pared by 7 bases and J by 0 bases, with 8 bases of the junction left unmatched. Germline CDR1 and CDR2: SQVTM and ANQGSEA. This chain's CDR3 is CSARQGTMNTEAFF. The CDR3 nucleotides read TGCAGCGCTAGACAGGGAACGATGAACACTGAAGCTTTCTTT.

The chain recombines TRBV5-5 with TRBJ2-7, with no clear D. V was clipped by 4 bases and J by 6 bases, with 17 bases between them. Per germline, CDR1 SGHKS and CDR2 YYEKEE (reference sequence). The CDR3 contains 14 residues. CDR3 coding DNA: TGTGCCAGCAGCACCCTTACCCGTTACGGCGAGCAGTACTTC. Protein: CASSTLTRYGEQYF.

This clonotype was counted a few times. V gene TRBV20-1 combines with J gene TRBJ1-5, with TRBD1 matching over 7 bases. The CDR3 covers 18 residues. Germline CDR1 is DFQATT and CDR2 is SNEGSKA (reference sequence). V gave up 1 base and J gave up 0 bases; unmatched junction bases: 12. The CDR3 protein is CSARAHRDRQNSNQPQHF. CDR3 DNA sequence: TGCAGTGCTAGAGCACACAGGGACAGACAGAATAGCAATCAGCCCCAGCATTTT.

The V call is TRBV3-1, the J call TRBJ2-7; TRBD2 matches at 10 bases. CDR1 and CDR2 (germline): LGHDT, YNNKEL (reference sequence). V shed 1 base, J shed 4 bases, and the junction held 7 bases outside the gene matches. This CDR3 has 16 amino acids. CDR3 in DNA: TGTGCCAGCAGCCAAGGAGCCAGCGGGAGGGTGTACGAGCAGTACTTC. It encodes CASSQGASGRVYEQYF.

This chain joins TRBV24-1 and TRBJ2-3; D is unresolved. The CDR3 runs to 15 residues. Germline lookup yields CDR1 KGHDR and CDR2 SFDVKD. The V end lost 3 bases, the J end lost 4 bases, and 13 bases lay between the germline ends. The CDR3 loop reads CATSDGSRGPDTQYF. The DNA for the CDR3 is TGTGCCACCAGTGATGGCAGTCGTGGGCCAGATACGCAGTATTTT.